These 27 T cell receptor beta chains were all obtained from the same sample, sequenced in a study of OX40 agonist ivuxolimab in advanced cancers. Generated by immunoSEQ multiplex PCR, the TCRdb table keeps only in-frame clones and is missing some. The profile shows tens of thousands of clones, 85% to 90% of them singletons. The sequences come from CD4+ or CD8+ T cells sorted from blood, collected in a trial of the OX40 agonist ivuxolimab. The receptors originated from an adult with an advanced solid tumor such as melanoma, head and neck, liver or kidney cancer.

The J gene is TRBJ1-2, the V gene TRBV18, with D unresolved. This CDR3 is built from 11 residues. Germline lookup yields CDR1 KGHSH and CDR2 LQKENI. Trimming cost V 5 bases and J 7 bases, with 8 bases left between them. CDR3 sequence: CASSGRTGYTF. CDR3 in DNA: TGTGCCAGCTCAGGGAGGACTGGCTACACCTTC.

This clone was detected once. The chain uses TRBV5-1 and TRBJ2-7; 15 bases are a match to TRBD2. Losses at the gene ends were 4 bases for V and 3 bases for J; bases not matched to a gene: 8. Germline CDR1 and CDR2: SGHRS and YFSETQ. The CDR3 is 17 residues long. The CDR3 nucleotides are TGCGCCAGCAGCCCGGGACTAGCGGGAGGTAAAAACTACGAGCAGTACTTC. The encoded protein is CASSPGLAGGKNYEQYF.

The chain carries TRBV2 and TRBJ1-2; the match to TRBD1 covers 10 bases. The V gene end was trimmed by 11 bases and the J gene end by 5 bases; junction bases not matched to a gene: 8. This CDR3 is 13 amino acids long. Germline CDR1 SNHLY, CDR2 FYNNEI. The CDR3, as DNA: TGTGCCGGAAGACAGGGGGCTAGGTATGGCTACACCTTC. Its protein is CAGRQGARYGYTF.

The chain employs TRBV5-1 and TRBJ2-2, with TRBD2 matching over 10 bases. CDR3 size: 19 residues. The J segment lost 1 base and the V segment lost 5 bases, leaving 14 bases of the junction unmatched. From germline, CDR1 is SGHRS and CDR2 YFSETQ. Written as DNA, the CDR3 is TGCGCCAGCAGTTTCCGGTCGGGACTAGCGCGATTGAACACCGGGGAGCTGTTTTTT. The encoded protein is CASSFRSGLARLNTGELFF.

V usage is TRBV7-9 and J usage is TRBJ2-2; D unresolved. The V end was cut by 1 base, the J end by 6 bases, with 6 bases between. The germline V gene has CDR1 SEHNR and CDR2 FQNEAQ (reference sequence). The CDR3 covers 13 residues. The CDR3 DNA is TGTGCCAGCAGCTTAGACTGGGCCGGGGAGCTGTTTTTT. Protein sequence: CASSLDWAGELFF. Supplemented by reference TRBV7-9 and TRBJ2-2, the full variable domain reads DTGVSQNPRHKITKRGQNVTFRCDPISEHNRLYWYRQTLGQGPEFLTYFQNEAQLEKSRLLSDRFSAERPKGSFSTLEIQRTEQGDSAMYLCASSLDWAGELFFGEGSRLTVL.

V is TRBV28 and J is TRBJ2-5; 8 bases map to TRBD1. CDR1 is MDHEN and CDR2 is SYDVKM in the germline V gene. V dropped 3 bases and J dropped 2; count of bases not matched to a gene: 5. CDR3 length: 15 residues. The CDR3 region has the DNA TGTGCCAGCAGTTTCGGACAGGGACAGCAAGAGACCCAGTACTTC. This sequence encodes CASSFGQGQQETQYF.

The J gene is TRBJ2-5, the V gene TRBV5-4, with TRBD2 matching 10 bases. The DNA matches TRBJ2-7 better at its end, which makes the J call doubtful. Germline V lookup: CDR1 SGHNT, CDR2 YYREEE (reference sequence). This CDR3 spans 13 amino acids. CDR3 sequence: CASRSGRVDEQYF. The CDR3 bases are TGTGCCAGCAGGAGCGGGAGGGTGGACGAGCAGTACTTC.

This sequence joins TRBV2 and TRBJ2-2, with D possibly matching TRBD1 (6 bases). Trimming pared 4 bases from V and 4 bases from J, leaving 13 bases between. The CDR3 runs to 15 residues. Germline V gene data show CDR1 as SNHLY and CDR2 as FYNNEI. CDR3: CASSVEQGFTGELFF. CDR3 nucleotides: TGTGCCAGCAGTGTCGAGCAGGGGTTCACCGGGGAGCTGTTTTTT.

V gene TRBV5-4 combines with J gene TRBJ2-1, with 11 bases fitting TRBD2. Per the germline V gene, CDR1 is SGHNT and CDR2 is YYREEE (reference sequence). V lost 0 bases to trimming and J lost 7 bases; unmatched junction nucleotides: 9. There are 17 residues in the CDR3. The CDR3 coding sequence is TGTGCCAGCAGCTTGGCTAGCGGGAGGTCCGGGGGGAATGAGCAGTTCTTC. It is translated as CASSLASGRSGGNEQFF.

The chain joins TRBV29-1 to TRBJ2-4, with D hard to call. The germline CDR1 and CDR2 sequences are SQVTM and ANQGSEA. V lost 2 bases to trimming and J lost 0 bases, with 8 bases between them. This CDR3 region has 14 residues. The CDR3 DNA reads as TGCAGCGTTGAATTGCAGTTAGCCAAAAACATTCAGTACTTC. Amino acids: CSVELQLAKNIQYF.

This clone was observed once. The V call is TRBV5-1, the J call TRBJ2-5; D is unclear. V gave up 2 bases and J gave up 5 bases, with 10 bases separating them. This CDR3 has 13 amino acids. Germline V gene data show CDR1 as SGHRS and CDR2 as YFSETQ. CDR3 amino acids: CASSFYAEETQYF. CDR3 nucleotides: TGCGCCAGCAGCTTTTATGCGGAGGAGACCCAGTACTTC. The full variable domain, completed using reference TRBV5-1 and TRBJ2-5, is KAGVTQTPRYLIKTRGQQVTLSCSPISGHRSVSWYQQTPGQGLQFLFEYFSETQRNKGNFPGRFSGRQFSNSRSEMNVSTLELGDSALYLCASSFYAEETQYFGPGTRLLVL.

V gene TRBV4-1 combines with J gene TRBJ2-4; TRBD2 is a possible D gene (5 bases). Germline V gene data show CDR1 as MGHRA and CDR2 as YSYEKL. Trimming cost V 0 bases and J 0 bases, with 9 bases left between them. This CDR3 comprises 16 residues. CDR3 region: CASSQDPGLAKNIQYF. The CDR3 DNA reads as TGCGCCAGCAGCCAAGATCCTGGACTAGCCAAAAACATTCAGTACTTC.

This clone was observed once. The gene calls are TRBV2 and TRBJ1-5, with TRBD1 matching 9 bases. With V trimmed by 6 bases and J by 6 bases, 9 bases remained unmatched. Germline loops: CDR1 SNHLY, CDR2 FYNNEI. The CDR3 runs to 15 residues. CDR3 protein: CASSRQGGSSQPQHF. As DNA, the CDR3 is TGTGCCAGCAGCCGACAGGGGGGTAGTAGTCAGCCCCAGCATTTT.

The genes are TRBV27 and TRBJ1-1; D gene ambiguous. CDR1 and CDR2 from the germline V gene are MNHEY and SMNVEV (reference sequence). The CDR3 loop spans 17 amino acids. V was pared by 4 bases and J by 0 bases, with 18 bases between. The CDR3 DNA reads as TGTGCCAGCAGTTCTATAACCCCCGCAGCCATGAACACTGAAGCTTTCTTT. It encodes CASSSITPAAMNTEAFF.

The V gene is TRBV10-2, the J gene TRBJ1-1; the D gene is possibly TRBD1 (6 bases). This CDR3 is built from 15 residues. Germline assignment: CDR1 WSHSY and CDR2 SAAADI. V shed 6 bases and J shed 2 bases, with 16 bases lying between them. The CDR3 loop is CASRSRGQPNTEAFF. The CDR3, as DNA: TGCGCCAGCAGGTCCCGGGGGCAGCCTAACACTGAAGCTTTCTTT.

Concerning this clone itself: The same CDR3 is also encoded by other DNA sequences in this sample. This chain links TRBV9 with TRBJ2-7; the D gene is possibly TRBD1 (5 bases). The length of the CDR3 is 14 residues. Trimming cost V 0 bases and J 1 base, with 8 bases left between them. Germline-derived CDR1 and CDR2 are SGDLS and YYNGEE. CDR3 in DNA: TGTGCCAGCAGCGTAGGGGGCAGTTCCTACGAGCAGTACTTC. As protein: CASSVGGSSYEQYF. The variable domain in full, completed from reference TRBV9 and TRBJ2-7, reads DSGVTQTPKHLITATGQRVTLRCSPRSGDLSVYWYQQSLDQGLQFLIQYYNGEERAKGNILERFSAQQFPDLHSELNLSSLELGDSALYFCASSVGGSSYEQYFGPGTRLTVT.

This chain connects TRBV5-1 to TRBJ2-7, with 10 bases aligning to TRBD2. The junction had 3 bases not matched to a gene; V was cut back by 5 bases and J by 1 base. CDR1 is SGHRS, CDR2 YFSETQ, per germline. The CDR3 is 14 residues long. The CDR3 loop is CASSPTSGSYEQYF. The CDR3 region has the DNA TGCGCCAGCAGTCCGACTAGCGGGTCCTACGAGCAGTACTTC.

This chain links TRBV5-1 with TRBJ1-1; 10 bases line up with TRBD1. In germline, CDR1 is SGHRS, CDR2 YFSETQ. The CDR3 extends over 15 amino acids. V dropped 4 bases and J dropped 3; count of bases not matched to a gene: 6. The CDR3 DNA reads TGCGCCAGCAGCCGAGGGGGACAGGGGTACACTGAAGCTTTCTTT. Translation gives CASSRGGQGYTEAFF.

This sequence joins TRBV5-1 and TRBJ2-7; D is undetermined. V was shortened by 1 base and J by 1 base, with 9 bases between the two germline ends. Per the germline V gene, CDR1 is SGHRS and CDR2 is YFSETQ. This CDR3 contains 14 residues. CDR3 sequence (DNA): TGCGCCAGCAGCTTGATTGTGGGTTCCTACGAGCAGTACTTC. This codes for CASSLIVGSYEQYF. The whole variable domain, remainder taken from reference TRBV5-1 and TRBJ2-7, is KAGVTQTPRYLIKTRGQQVTLSCSPISGHRSVSWYQQTPGQGLQFLFEYFSETQRNKGNFPGRFSGRQFSNSRSEMNVSTLELGDSALYLCASSLIVGSYEQYFGPGTRLTVT.

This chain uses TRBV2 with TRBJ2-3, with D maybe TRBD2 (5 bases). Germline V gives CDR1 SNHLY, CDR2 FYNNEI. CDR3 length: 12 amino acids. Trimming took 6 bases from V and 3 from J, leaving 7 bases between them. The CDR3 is CASRLATDTQYF. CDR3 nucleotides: TGTGCCAGCAGGTTAGCGACAGATACGCAGTATTTT.

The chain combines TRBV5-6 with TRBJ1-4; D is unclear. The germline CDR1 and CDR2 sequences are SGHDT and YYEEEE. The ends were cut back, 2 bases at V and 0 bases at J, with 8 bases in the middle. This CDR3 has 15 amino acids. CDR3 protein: CASSFQFATNEKLFF. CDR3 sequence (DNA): TGTGCCAGCAGCTTTCAGTTTGCAACTAATGAAAAACTGTTTTTT.

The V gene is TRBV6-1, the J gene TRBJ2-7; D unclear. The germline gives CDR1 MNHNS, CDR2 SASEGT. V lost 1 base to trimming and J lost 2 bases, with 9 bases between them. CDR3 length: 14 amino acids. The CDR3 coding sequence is TGTGCCAGCAGTGAAGTCGCACCTACCTACGAGCAGTACTTC. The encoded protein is CASSEVAPTYEQYF.

The CDR3 DNA follows: TGTGCCAGCAGCCGTATGTTCGGGGAGACCCAGTACTTC. It yields the protein CASSRMFGETQYF. The chain combines TRBV5-6 with TRBJ2-5, with unresolved D. Trimming shortened V by 4 bases and J by 5 bases, and 12 bases separated the two germline ends. CDR3 length: 13 amino acids. CDR1 and CDR2 from the germline V gene are SGHDT and YYEEEE.

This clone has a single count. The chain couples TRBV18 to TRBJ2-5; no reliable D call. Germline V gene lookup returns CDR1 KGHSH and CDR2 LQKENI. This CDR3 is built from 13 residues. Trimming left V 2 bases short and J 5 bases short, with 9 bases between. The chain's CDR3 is CASSPKLEETQYF. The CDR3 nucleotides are TGTGCCAGCTCACCAAAATTAGAGGAGACCCAGTACTTC.

Written as DNA, the CDR3 is TGTGCCAGCAGTTACCGGGACCTAACCTACGAGCAGTACTTC. Translating gives CASSYRDLTYEQYF. The chain combines TRBV6-6 with TRBJ2-7; D may match TRBD1 or TRBD2 (5 bases each). Germline V gene data show CDR1 as MNHNY and CDR2 as SVGAGI (reference sequence). Trimming took 2 bases from V and 2 from J, leaving 10 bases between them. CDR3 length equals 14 residues.

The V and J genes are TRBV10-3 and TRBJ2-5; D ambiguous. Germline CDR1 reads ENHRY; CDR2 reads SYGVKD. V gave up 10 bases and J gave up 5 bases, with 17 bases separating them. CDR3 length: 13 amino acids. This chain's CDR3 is CATESGLGETQYF. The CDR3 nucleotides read TGTGCCACCGAAAGTGGCCTCGGGGAGACCCAGTACTTC.

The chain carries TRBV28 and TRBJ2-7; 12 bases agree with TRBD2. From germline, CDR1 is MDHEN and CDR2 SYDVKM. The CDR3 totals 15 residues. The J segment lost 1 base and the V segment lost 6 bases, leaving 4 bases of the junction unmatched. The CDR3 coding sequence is TGTGCCAGCAGGTCCGGACTAGCGGGGTCCTACGAGCAGTACTTC. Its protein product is CASRSGLAGSYEQYF.